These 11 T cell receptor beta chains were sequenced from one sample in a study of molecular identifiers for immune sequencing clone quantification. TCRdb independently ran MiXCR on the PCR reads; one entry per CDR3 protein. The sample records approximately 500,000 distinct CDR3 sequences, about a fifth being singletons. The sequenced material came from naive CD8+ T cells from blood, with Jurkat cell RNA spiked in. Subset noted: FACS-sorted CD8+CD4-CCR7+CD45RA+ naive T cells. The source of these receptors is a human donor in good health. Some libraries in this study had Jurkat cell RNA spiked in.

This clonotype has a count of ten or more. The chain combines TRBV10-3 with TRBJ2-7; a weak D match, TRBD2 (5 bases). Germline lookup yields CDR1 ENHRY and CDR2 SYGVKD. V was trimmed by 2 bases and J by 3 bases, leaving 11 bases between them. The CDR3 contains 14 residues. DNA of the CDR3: TGTGCCATCAGTGAGGCGGAGGTACTCTACGAGCAGTACTTC. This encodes CAISEAEVLYEQYF.

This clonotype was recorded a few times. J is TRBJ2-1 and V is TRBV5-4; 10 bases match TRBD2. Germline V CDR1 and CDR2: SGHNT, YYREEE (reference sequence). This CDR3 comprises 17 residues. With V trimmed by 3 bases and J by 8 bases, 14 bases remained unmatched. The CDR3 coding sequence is TGTGCCAGCAGCTCCACCGGGACTAGCGAGAGTTGGGATGAGCAGTTCTTC. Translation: CASSSTGTSESWDEQFF.

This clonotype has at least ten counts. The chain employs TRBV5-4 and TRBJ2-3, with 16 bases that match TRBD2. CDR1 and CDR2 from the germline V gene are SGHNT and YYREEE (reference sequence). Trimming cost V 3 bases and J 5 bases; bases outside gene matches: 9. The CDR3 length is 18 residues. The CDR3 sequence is CASSYAGTSGGGEDTQYF. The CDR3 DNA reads TGTGCCAGCAGCTACGCCGGGACTAGCGGGGGGGGCGAAGATACGCAGTATTTT.

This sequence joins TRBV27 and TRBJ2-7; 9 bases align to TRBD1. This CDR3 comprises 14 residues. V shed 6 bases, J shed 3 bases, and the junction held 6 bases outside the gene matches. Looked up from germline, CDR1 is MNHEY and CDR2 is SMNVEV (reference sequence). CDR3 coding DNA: TGTGCCAGCAGGGGGACAGGGAAGAACTACGAGCAGTACTTC. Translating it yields CASRGTGKNYEQYF.

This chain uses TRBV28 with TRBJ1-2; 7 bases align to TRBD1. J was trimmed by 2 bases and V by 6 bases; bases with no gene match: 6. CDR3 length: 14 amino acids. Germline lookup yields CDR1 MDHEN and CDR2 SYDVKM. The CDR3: CASRAGQPNYGYTF. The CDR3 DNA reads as TGTGCCAGCAGGGCGGGACAGCCAAACTATGGCTACACCTTC.

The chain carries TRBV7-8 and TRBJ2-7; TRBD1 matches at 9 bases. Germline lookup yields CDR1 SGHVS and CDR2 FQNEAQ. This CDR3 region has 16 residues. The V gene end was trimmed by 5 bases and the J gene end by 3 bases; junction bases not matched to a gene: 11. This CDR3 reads CASSPPGGQGFYEQYF. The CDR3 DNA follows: TGTGCCAGCAGCCCCCCGGGAGGACAGGGGTTCTACGAGCAGTACTTC.

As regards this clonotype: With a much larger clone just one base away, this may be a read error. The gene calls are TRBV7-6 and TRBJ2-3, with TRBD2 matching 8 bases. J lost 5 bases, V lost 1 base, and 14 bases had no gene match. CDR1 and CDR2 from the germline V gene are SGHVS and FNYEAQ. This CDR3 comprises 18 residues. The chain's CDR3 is CASSLGSGGCRYQDTQYF. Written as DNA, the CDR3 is TGTGCCAGCAGCTTAGGAAGCGGGGGCTGCCGATATCAAGATACGCAGTATTTT.

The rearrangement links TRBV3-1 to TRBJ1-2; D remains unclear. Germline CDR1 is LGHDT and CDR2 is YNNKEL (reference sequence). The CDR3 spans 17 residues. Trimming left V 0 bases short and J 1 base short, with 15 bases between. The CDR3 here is CASSQERKTYYNYGYTF. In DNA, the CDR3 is TGTGCCAGCAGCCAAGAACGGAAGACATACTATAACTATGGCTACACCTTC. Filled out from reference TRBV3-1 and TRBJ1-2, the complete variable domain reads DTAVSQTPKYLVTQMGNDKSIKCEQNLGHDTMYWYKQDSKKFLKIMFSYNNKELIINETVPNRFSPKSPDKAHLNLHINSLELGDSAVYFCASSQERKTYYNYGYTFGSGTRLTVV.

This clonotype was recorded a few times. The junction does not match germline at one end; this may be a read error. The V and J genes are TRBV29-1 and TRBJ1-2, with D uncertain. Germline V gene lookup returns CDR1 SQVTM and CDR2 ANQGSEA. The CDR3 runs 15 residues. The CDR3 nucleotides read TGCGGCGTTGAAGAATGGGAGCGGCGGTACTATGGCTACACCTTC. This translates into CGVEEWERRYYGYTF.

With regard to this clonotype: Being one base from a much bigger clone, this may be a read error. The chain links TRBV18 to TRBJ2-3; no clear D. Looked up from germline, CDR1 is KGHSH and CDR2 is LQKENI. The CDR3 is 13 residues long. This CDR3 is CASAPPVTDTQYF. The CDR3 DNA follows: TGTGCCAGCGCACCACCGGTTACAGATACGCAGTATTTT.

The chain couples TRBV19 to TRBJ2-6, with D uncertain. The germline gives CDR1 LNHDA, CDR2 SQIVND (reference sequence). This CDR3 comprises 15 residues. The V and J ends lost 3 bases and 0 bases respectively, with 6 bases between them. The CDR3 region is CASSMGSSGANVLTF. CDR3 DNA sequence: TGTGCCAGTAGTATGGGTAGCTCTGGGGCCAACGTCCTGACTTTC.